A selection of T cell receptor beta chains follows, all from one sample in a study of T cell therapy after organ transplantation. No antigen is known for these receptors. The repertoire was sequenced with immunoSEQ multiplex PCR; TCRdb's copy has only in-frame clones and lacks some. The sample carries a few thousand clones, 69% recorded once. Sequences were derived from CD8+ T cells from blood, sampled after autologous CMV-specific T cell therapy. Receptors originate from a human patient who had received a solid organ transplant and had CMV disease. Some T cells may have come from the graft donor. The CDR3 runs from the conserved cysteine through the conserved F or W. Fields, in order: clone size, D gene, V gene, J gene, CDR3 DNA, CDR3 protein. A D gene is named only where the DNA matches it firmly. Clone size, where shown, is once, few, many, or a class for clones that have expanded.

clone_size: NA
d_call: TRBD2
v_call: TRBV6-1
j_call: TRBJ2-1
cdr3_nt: TGTGCCAGCAGTGTCCCTAGCGGGAGGAGGATTGGCTCCTACAATGAGCAGTTCTTC
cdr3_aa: CASSVPSGRRIGSYNEQFF

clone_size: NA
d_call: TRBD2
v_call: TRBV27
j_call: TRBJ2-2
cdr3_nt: TGTGCCAGCAGTGCGTTACTAGCGGTCGGGGAGCTGTTTTTT
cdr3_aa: CASSALLAVGELFF

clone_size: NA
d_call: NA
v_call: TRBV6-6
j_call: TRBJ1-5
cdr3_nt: TGTGCCAGCAGTACCCAGGGTTCTGATAGCAATCAGCCCCAGCATTTT
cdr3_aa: CASSTQGSDSNQPQHF

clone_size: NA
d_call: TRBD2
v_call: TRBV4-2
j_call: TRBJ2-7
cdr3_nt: TGTGCCAGCAGCCAAGAAACTAGCGGGACCTACGAGCAGTACTTC
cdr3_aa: CASSQETSGTYEQYF

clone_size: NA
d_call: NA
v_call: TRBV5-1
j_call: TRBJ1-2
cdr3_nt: TGCGCCAGCAGCTTACCGGGGGCGAACTATGGCTACACCTTC
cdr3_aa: CASSLPGANYGYTF

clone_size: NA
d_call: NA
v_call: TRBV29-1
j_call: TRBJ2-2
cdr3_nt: TGCAGCGTTGGAGCTGGGGAGCTGTTTTTT
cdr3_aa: CSVGAGELFF

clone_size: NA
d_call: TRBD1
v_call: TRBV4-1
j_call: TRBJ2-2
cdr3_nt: TGCGCCAGCAGCCCTCTAGGGACAGGGGTTAACACCGGGGAGCTGTTTTTT
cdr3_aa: CASSPLGTGVNTGELFF

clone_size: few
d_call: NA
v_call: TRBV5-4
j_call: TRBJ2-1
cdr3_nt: TGTGCCAGCAGCTTGTATACCTACAATGAGCAGTTCTTC
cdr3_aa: CASSLYTYNEQFF

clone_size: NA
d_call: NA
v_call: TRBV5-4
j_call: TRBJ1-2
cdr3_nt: TGTGCCAGCAGCTTGACTATCCGGGACATATTTGGCTACACCTTC
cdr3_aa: CASSLTIRDIFGYTF

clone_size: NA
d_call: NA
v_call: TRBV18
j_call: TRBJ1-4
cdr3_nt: TGTGCCAGCTCACCAAGAGGGACCCTGGAGAATGAAAAACTGTTTTTT
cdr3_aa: CASSPRGTLENEKLFF

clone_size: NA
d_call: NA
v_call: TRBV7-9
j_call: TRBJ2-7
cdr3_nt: TGTGCCAGCAGCTTAGGGCCTAGAAACTACGAGCAGTACTTC
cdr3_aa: CASSLGPRNYEQYF

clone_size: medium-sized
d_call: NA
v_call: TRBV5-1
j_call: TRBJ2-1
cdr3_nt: TGCGCCAGCAGCTTGGCCGTCGGGGTCCCCTACAATGAGCAGTTCTTC
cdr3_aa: CASSLAVGVPYNEQFF

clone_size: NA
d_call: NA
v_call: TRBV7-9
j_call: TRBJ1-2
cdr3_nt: TGTGCCAGCAGCTTAGGGGCCTACTACACCTTC
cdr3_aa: CASSLGAYYTF

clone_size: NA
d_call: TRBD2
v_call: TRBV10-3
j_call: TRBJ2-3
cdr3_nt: TGTGCCGCCGGGACTAGCGGGGATACGCAGTATTTT
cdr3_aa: CAAGTSGDTQYF

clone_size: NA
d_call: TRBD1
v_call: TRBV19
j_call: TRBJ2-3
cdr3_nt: TGTGCCAGTAGTATAGTTCGCGGACAGGGGTTGGATACGCAGTATTTT
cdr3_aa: CASSIVRGQGLDTQYF

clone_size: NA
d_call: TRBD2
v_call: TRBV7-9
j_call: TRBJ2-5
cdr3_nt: TGTGCCAGCAGCCCTAGCGGGAGGAAAGTTGGGGAGACCCAGTACTTC
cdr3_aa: CASSPSGRKVGETQYF

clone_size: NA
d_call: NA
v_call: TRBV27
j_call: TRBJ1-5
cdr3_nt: TGTGCCAGCAGTTCGCTCAGGGGTCAGCCCCAGCATTTT
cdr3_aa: CASSSLRGQPQHF

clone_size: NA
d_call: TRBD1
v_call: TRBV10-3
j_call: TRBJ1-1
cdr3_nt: TGTGCCACCACCGGGACAGAGACAAATGAAGCTTTCTTT
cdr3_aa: CATTGTETNEAFF

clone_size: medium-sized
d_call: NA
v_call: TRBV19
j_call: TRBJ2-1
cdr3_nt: TGTGCCAGTACCGATGTTTCCTACAATGAGCAGTTCTTC
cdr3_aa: CASTDVSYNEQFF

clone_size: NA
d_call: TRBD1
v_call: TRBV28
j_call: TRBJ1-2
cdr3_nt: TGTGCCAGCAGTTTACCGACAGGGGGCTATGGCTACACCTTC
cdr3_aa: CASSLPTGGYGYTF

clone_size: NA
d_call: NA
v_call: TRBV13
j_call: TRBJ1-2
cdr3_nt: TGTGCCAGCAGTTACGCGACCGGGACGGCCTATGGCTACACCTTC
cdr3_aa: CASSYATGTAYGYTF

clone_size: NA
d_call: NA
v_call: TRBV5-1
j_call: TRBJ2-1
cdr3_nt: TGCGCCAGCAGAGTTGAAGGGACCAACAATGAGCAGTTCTTC
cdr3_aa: CASRVEGTNNEQFF

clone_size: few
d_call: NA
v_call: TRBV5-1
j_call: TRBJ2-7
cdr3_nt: TGCGCCAGCAGCTTTGGACAGACCTACGAGCAGTACTTC
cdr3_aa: CASSFGQTYEQYF

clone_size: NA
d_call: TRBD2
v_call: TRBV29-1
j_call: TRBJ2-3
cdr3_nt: TGCAGCGGCATAGGAGGGGCGCTTAAGGCCGGGACTAGCCATCCCACAGATACGCAGTATTTT
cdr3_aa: CSGIGGALKAGTSHPTDTQYF

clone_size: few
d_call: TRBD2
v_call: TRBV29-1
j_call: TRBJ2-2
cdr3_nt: TGCAGCGCCCAGACTAGCGGGAGGGGTAACACCGGGGAGCTGTTTTTT
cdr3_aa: CSAQTSGRGNTGELFF

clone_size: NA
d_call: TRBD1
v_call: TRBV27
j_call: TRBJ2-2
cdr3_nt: TGTGCCAGCAGTCCGCAGGGGGCCGGGGAGCTGTTTTTT
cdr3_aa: CASSPQGAGELFF

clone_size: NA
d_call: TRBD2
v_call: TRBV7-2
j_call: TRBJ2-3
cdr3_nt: TGTGCCAGCAGCTTTTTACTAGCGGGAGCAGATACGCAGTATTTT
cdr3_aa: CASSFLLAGADTQYF

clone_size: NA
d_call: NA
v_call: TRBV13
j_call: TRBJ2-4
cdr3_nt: TGTGCCAGCAGCGAGTGGAAGGTAGGGGGTATAAACATTCAGTACTTC
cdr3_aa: CASSEWKVGGINIQYF

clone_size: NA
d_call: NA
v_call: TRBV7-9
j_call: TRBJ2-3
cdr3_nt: TGTGCCAGCAGCCCTTCGGGTGGGGAAGGGCCCACAGATACGCAGTATTTT
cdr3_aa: CASSPSGGEGPTDTQYF

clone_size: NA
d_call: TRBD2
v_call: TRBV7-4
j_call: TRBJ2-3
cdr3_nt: TGTGCCAGCAGCCCGCCGGGGGGGATCACAGATACGCAGTATTTT
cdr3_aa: CASSPPGGITDTQYF

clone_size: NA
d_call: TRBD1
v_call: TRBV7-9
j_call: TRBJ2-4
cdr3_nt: TGTGCCAGCAGCCATCGACAGGGGACCAAAAACATTCAGTACTTC
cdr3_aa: CASSHRQGTKNIQYF

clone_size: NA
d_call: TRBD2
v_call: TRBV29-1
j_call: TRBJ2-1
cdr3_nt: TGCAGCGTAGCAGACTACGGTGGCGGGAGTAAGGATGAGCAGTTCTTC
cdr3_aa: CSVADYGGGSKDEQFF

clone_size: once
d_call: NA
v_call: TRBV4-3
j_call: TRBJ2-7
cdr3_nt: TGCGCCAGCAGCCAAGTACAGGAAAGCTCCTACGAGCAGTACTTC
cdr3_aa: CASSQVQESSYEQYF

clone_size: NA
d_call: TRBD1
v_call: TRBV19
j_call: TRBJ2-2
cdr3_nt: TGTGCCAGTAGCCCCGGGACAGGCCCTACCGGGGAGCTGTTTTTT
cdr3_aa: CASSPGTGPTGELFF

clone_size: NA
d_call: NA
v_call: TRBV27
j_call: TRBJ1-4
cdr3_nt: TGTGCCAGCAGTTTTACCCAGGGAGGGGAAAAACTGTTTTTT
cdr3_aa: CASSFTQGGEKLFF

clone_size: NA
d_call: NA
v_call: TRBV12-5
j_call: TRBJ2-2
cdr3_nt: TGTGCTAGTGGTTTGGTAGGGATAGGCGGCACCGGGGAGCTGTTTTTT
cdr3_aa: CASGLVGIGGTGELFF

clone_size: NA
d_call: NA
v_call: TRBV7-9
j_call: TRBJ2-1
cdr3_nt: TGTGCCAGCAGCTTAGTAGGACCCTTGACAGTAAATGAGCAGTTCTTC
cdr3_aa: CASSLVGPLTVNEQFF

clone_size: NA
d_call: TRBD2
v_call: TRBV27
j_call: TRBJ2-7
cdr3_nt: TGTGCCAGCAGTTTTTCGCTAGCGGGAACCTACGAGCAGTACTTC
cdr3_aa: CASSFSLAGTYEQYF

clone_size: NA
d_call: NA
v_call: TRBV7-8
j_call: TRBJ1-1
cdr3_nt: TGTGCCAGCAGCTTAGAACTGAACACTGAAGCTTTCTTT
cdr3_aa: CASSLELNTEAFF

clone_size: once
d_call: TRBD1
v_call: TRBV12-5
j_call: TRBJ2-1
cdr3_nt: TGTGCTAGTGGTTTTACGACAGGGGGGAAGGATGAGCAGTTCTTC
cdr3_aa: CASGFTTGGKDEQFF

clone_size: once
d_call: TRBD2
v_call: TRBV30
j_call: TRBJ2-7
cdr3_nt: TGTGCCTGGAGTTCTGGGCTAGCGGGAAGGGCGTACGAGCAGTACTTC
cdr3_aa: CAWSSGLAGRAYEQYF

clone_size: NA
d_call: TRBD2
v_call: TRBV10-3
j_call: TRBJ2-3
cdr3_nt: TGTGCCATCAGTCCTAGCGGGAGCGGGGGCACAGATACGCAGTATTTT
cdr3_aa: CAISPSGSGGTDTQYF

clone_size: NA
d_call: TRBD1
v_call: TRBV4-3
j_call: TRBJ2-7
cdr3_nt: TGCGCCAGCAGCCAAGAGGACAGGGGGCCCGGCGAGCAGTACTTC
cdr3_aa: CASSQEDRGPGEQYF

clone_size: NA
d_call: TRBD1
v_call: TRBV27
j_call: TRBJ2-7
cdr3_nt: TGTGCCAGCAGTTCCTCGGACAGGGCCCTATACGAGCAGTACTTC
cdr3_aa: CASSSSDRALYEQYF

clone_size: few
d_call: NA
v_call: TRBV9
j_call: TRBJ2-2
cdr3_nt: TGTGCCAGCAGCGTAGTTCCAGCGGGCGAGGGGGGGGGCACCGGGGAGCTGTTTTTT
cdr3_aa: CASSVVPAGEGGGTGELFF

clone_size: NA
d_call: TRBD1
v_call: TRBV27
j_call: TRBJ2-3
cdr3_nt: TGTGCCAGCAGTTTCGGGACAGGGGGTGATACGCAGTATTTT
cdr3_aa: CASSFGTGGDTQYF

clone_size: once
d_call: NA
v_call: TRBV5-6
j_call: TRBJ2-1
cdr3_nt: TGTGCCAGCAGTTTTGGGACACACAACAATGAGCAGTTCTTC
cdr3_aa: CASSFGTHNNEQFF

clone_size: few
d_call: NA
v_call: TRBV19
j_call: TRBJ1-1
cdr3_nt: TGTGCCAGTAGTTTACAGGGATGGAGGCCTGAAGCTTTCTTT
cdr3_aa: CASSLQGWRPEAFF

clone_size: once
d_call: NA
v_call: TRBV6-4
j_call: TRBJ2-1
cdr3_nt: TGTGCCAGCAGTAGGACAGCATACAATGAGCAGTTCTTC
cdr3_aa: CASSRTAYNEQFF

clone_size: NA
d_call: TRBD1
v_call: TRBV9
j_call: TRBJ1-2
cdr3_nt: TGTGCCAGCAGCGAGGGGACAGACAACTATGGCTACACCTTC
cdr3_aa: CASSEGTDNYGYTF

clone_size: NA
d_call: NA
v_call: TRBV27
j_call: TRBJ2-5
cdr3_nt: TGTGCCAGCAGTTTCTACGGAAACCAAGAGACCCAGTACTTC
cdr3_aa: CASSFYGNQETQYF

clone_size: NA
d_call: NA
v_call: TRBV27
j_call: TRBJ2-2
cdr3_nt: TGTGCCAGCAGTTTACTGATCCGGACTTCGAACACCGGGGAGCTGTTTTTT
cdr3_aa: CASSLLIRTSNTGELFF

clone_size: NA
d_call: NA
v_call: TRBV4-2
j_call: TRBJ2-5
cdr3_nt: TGTGCCAGCAGCCAAGAGCAGGGGCTAGGGCAAGAGACCCAGTACTTC
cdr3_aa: CASSQEQGLGQETQYF